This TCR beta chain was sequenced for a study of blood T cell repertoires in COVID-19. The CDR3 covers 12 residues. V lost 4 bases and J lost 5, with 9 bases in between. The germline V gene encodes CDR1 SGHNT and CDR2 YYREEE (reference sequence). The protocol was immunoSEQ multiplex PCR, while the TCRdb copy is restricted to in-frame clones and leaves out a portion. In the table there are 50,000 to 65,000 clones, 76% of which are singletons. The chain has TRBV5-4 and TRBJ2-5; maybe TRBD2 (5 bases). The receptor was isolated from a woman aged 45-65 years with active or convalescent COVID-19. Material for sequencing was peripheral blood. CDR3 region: CASSRGMETQYF. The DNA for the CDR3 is TGTGCCAGCAGCCGGGGTATGGAGACCCAGTACTTC. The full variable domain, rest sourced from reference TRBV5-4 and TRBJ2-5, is ETGVTQSPTHLIKTRGQQVTLRCSSQSGHNTVSWYQQALGQGPQFIFQYYREEENGRGNFPPRFSGLQFPNYSSELNVNALELDDSALYLCASSRGMETQYFGPGTRLLVL.